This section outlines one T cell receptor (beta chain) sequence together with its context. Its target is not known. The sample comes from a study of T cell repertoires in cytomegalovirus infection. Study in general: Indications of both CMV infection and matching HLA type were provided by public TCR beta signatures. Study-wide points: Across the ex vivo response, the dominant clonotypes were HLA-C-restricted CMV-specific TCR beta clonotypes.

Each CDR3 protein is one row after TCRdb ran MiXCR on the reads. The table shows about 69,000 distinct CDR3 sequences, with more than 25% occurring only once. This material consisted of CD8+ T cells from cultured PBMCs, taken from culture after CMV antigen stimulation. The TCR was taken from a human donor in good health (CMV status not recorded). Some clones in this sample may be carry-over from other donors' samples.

The CDR3 bases are TGTGCTAGTGGTTCCTACAGGGATGAAGCTTTCTTT. Its protein product is CASGSYRDEAFF. The chain employs TRBV12-5 and TRBJ1-1; possibly TRBD1 for D (6 bases). V was shortened by 4 bases and J by 7 bases, with 10 bases between the two germline ends. The CDR3 consists of 12 residues. Germline-derived CDR1 and CDR2 are LGHNT and FRNRAP.